Reported below is one T cell receptor beta chain. Its specificity is unknown. CDR1 and CDR2 (germline): SGHNT, YYREEE (reference sequence). The CDR3 spans 14 residues. The trim removed 5 bases at V and 7 bases at J, leaving 11 bases unmatched. This sample stems from a study of cytomegalovirus exposure and HLA in healthy donors. Regarding the study as a whole: It was in a later analysis that TCR association rates were seen to vary by HLA locus, highest for DRB1 and lowest for HLA-C. Some V segments (TRBV6-2 and TRBV6-3 among them) were excluded as indistinguishable.

60 Vbeta and 13 Jbeta primers were used in PCR. Repertoires were generated with immunoSEQ multiplex PCR, while TCRdb's copy carries only in-frame clones and drops some. The table shows about 280,000 clones, with roughly 90% occurring only once. The receptor comes from a woman younger than 30 in good health and CMV-seronegative. The V gene is TRBV5-4, the J gene TRBJ1-2; TRBD1 agrees at 7 bases. Sequencing was done on a sample of PBMCs. The CDR3 protein is CASRQTGTAGGYTF. The CDR3 DNA reads as TGTGCCAGCAGGCAAACGGGGACAGCAGGTGGCTACACCTTC.